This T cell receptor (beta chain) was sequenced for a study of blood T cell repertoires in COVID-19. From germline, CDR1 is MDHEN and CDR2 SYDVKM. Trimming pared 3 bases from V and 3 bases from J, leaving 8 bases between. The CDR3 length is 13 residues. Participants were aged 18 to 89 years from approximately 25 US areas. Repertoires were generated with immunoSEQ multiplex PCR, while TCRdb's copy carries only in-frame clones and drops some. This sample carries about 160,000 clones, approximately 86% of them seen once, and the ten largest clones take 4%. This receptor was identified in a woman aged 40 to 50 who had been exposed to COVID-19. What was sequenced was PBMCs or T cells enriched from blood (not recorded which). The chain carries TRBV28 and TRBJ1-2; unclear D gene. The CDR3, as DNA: TGTGCCAGCAGTTTTGGGCAGCACTATGGCTACACCTTC. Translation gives CASSFGQHYGYTF.